This entry concerns a single TCR beta chain. Its antigen remains unidentified. The CDR3 loop spans 14 amino acids. The V gene lost 4 bases and the J gene lost 9 bases, with 16 bases spanning the gap. CDR1 is LGHNA and CDR2 is YSLEER in the germline V gene. The sample originates from a study of cytomegalovirus exposure and HLA in healthy donors. Notes on the study in general: TCR beta V- and J-gene trimming was later associated with a missense DCLRE1C variant. The analysis excluded some indistinguishable V segments, including TRBV6-2 and TRBV6-3.

Primers included in the PCR were 60 Vbeta and 13 Jbeta primers. Clones were read by immunoSEQ multiplex PCR, and TCRdb kept only the in-frame ones, dropping some. Here the sample spans approximately 100,000 clones, 64% being singletons. This rearrangement joins TRBV4-3 to TRBJ2-1; a weak D match, TRBD2 (6 bases). The clonotype was recovered from a human donor in good health. Specimen: PBMCs. The CDR3 DNA is TGCGCCAGCAGCCCCGCTGGGGACTGGGGTGAGCAGTTCTTC. Amino acid sequence: CASSPAGDWGEQFF.